These 31 T cell receptor beta chains originate from one sample sequenced in a study of OX40 agonist ivuxolimab in advanced cancers. The data were produced by immunoSEQ multiplex PCR, yet TCRdb's version contains in-frame clones alone and is incomplete. The sample carries roughly 53,000 clones, about 87% recorded once. The sample was CD4+ or CD8+ T cells sorted from blood, taken in a trial of the OX40 agonist ivuxolimab. All receptors come from an adult with an advanced solid tumor such as melanoma, head and neck, liver or kidney cancer.

This clone was seen a handful of times. The chain recombines TRBV6-1 with TRBJ1-4; TRBD1 matches 8 bases. Germline trimming cut 7 bases from V and 10 bases from J; bases unmatched to any gene: 8. This CDR3 comprises 13 residues. Germline V lookup: CDR1 MNHNS, CDR2 SASEGT. The CDR3 DNA is TGTGCCAGCAAGAGGACAGGGCTTGGAAAACTGTTTTTT. It specifies CASKRTGLGKLFF.

This clone was observed a single time. The genes are TRBV15 and TRBJ1-4; tentatively, D is TRBD1 (5 bases). There are 14 residues in the CDR3. Per the germline V gene, CDR1 is LNHNV and CDR2 is YYDKDF (reference sequence). The ends were cut back, 5 bases at V and 8 bases at J, with 15 bases in the middle. CDR3 bases: TGTGCCACCAGCCCAAGGCAGGGTAGAGAAAAACTGTTTTTT. The encoded protein is CATSPRQGREKLFF.

The J gene is TRBJ1-4, the V gene TRBV25-1, with D perhaps TRBD1 (5 bases). CDR3 size: 14 residues. Per germline, CDR1 MGHDK and CDR2 SYGVNS. V was trimmed by 5 bases and J by 7 bases, leaving 14 bases between them. The CDR3 coding sequence is TGTGCCAGCAGTACCCGACAGTGGGGTGAAAAACTGTTTTTT. This gives the protein CASSTRQWGEKLFF.

This clone turned up a few times. This chain connects TRBV6-1 to TRBJ1-1; 7 bases are a match to TRBD1. Trimming cost V 3 bases and J 8 bases; bases outside gene matches: 9. Germline V gives CDR1 MNHNS, CDR2 SASEGT. CDR3 size: 14 residues. CDR3 loop: CASSEPGDSGEAFF. The CDR3 nucleotides are TGTGCCAGCAGTGAGCCTGGGGACAGCGGAGAAGCTTTCTTT.

The chain is built from TRBV6-5 and TRBJ1-1; no reliable D call. Germline lookup yields CDR1 MNHEY and CDR2 SVGAGI. CDR3 length: 14 residues. Trimming removed 4 bases at V and 1 base at J, with 10 bases between. The CDR3 sequence: CASSSHGKNTEAFF. The CDR3 DNA follows: TGTGCCAGCAGTTCACACGGCAAGAACACTGAAGCTTTCTTT.

The rearrangement links TRBV27 to TRBJ2-7; 8 nucleotides align to TRBD1. CDR1 and CDR2 from the germline V gene are MNHEY and SMNVEV (reference sequence). V dropped 0 bases and J dropped 4; count of bases not matched to a gene: 5. There are 15 residues in the CDR3. The CDR3 region is CASSLSWQGAYEQYF. The CDR3 bases are TGTGCCAGCAGTTTATCTTGGCAGGGGGCTTACGAGCAGTACTTC.

In DNA form, the CDR3 reads TGTGCCAGCAGCCAAGGCGGCGGGCAAGAGACCCAGTACTTC. It is translated as CASSQGGGQETQYF. The V call is TRBV5-4, the J call TRBJ2-5, with a possible D match to TRBD2 (5 bases). CDR1 SGHNT and CDR2 YYREEE come from the germline V gene (reference sequence). The CDR3 is 14 amino acids. The V gene lost 4 bases and the J gene lost 2 bases, with 12 bases spanning the gap. Full variable domain (missing parts from reference TRBV5-4 and TRBJ2-5): ETGVTQSPTHLIKTRGQQVTLRCSSQSGHNTVSWYQQALGQGPQFIFQYYREEENGRGNFPPRFSGLQFPNYSSELNVNALELDDSALYLCASSQGGGQETQYFGPGTRLLVL.

Comment on this clone: One end of the junction fails to match germline, which may point to a read error. Additional DNA sequences in this sample encode the identical CDR3. This chain connects TRBV19 to TRBJ1-4; 8 bases line up with TRBD1. The CDR3 loop spans 14 amino acids. The germline V gene encodes CDR1 LNHDA and CDR2 SQIVND (reference sequence). The CDR3, as DNA: TGCGCCAGTTCCCGTGACAGGGGAAGCGAAAAACTGTTTTTT. Translating gives CASSRDRGSEKLFF.

CDR3 region: CASRDRVGFQETQYF. The CDR3 coding sequence is TGTGCCAGCAGAGACAGGGTGGGTTTCCAAGAGACCCAGTACTTC. The rearrangement links TRBV6-6 to TRBJ2-5; TRBD1 agrees at 7 bases. Germline lookup yields CDR1 MNHNY and CDR2 SVGAGI (reference sequence). This CDR3 region has 15 residues. V gave up 6 bases and J gave up 1 base; unmatched junction bases: 8.

V and J are TRBV11-3 and TRBJ1-1; no reliable D call. Trimming pared 1 base from V and 6 bases from J, leaving 9 bases between. CDR3 length: 13 residues. CDR1 is SGHNT and CDR2 is YENEEA in the germline V gene. The DNA of the CDR3 is TGTGCCAGCAGCTTAGGGCAACAATCTGAAGCTTTCTTT. It yields the protein CASSLGQQSEAFF.

V is TRBV4-1 and J is TRBJ2-2, with TRBD1 matching 7 bases. Germline CDR1 reads MGHRA; CDR2 reads YSYEKL. The V segment lost 2 bases and the J segment 6 bases; nucleotides outside the gene matches: 3. This CDR3 is 14 amino acids long. CDR3 in amino acids: CASSQQQGPGELFF. The CDR3 DNA sequence: TGCGCCAGCAGCCAACAACAGGGGCCCGGGGAGCTGTTTTTT.

This clone was observed a few times. The CDR3 is CASSQGTGPYEQYF. The CDR3, as DNA: TGTGCCAGCTCACAAGGGACAGGACCCTACGAGCAGTACTTC. The chain uses TRBV18 and TRBJ2-7, with 8 nucleotides matching TRBD1. Germline V gives CDR1 KGHSH, CDR2 LQKENI. The CDR3 is 14 amino acids. The J segment lost 2 bases and the V segment lost 4 bases, leaving 4 bases of the junction unmatched.

The rearrangement links TRBV27 to TRBJ1-2, with D uncertain. This CDR3 comprises 15 residues. Germline CDR1 is MNHEY and CDR2 is SMNVEV (reference sequence). With 2 bases removed from V and 1 base from J, the gap between germline ends came to 11 bases. CDR3 in amino acids: CASSLKWGFNYGYTF. CDR3 nucleotide sequence: TGTGCCAGCAGTTTAAAATGGGGATTTAACTATGGCTACACCTTC.

The rearrangement uses TRBV28 and TRBJ2-2; tentatively, D is TRBD1 or TRBD2 (5 bases each). Trimming removed 2 bases from V and 4 bases from J, with 17 bases in between. The germline V gene has CDR1 MDHEN and CDR2 SYDVKM. The CDR3 contains 17 residues. CDR3 protein: CASSLRGVHQPTGELFF. DNA for the CDR3: TGTGCCAGCAGTTTAAGAGGGGTTCATCAACCCACCGGGGAGCTGTTTTTT. Using reference TRBV28 and TRBJ2-2 for the parts outside the CDR3, the full variable domain is DVKVTQSSRYLVKRTGEKVFLECVQDMDHENMFWYRQDPGLGLRLIYFSYDVKMKEKGDIPEGYSVSREKKERFSLILESASTNQTSMYLCASSLRGVHQPTGELFFGEGSRLTVL.

V usage is TRBV29-1 and J usage is TRBJ1-2, with TRBD1 matching 7 bases. The CDR3 extends over 11 amino acids. V lost 5 bases to trimming and J lost 8 bases; unmatched junction nucleotides: 5. Per the germline V gene, CDR1 is SQVTM and CDR2 is ANQGSEA. The CDR3 DNA sequence: TGCAGCGTTACAGGGGCCGGAGGCTACACCTTC. As protein: CSVTGAGGYTF.

The V call is TRBV20-1, the J call TRBJ1-2; D is undetermined. Germline-derived CDR1 and CDR2 are DFQATT and SNEGSKA (reference sequence). The CDR3 loop spans 11 amino acids. Trimming removed 0 bases from V and 10 bases from J, with 9 bases in between. This CDR3 is CSARDQWVYTF. The DNA for the CDR3 is TGCAGTGCTAGAGACCAGTGGGTCTACACCTTC.

The J gene is TRBJ1-4, the V gene TRBV4-1, with TRBD1 as a possible D gene (5 bases). V gave up 0 bases and J gave up 11 bases, with 10 bases separating them. CDR1 MGHRA and CDR2 YSYEKL come from the germline V gene. The CDR3 is 13 residues long. The CDR3 sequence: CASSQDPQGKLFF. The CDR3 nucleotides are TGCGCCAGCAGCCAAGATCCCCAGGGTAAACTGTTTTTT.

The V call is TRBV5-1, the J call TRBJ1-3, with 8 bases that match TRBD1. V trimming: 4 bases; J trimming: 1 base; junction bases outside the gene matches: 13. The CDR3 sequence is 18 residues long. In germline, CDR1 is SGHRS, CDR2 YFSETQ. CDR3 DNA sequence: TGCGCCAGCAGCCCAGAGACAGGGGAGGCGTTATCTGGAAACACCATATATTTT. As protein: CASSPETGEALSGNTIYF.

A single count supports this clone. This sequence joins TRBV6-5 and TRBJ2-7; TRBD1 agrees at 7 bases. Germline CDR1 is MNHEY and CDR2 is SVGAGI. Trimming cost V 5 bases and J 2 bases; bases outside gene matches: 3. CDR3 size: 13 residues. The CDR3 sequence is CASSKTGPYEQYF. The CDR3 region has the DNA TGTGCCAGCAGTAAGACAGGGCCCTACGAGCAGTACTTC.

The V call is TRBV14, the J call TRBJ2-5; TRBD1 matches at 7 bases. The junction had 11 bases not matched to a gene; V was cut back by 6 bases and J by 4 bases. This CDR3 spans 15 amino acids. Germline values: CDR1 SGHDN, CDR2 FVKESK. The CDR3 spells CASSRAQGNGETQYF. CDR3 sequence (DNA): TGTGCCAGCAGTAGAGCACAGGGGAACGGAGAGACCCAGTACTTC.

The V call is TRBV11-2, the J call TRBJ2-5; no definite D call. V was pared by 2 bases and J by 2 bases, with 3 bases between. The germline V gene encodes CDR1 SGHAT and CDR2 FQNNGV. The CDR3 loop spans 12 amino acids. The CDR3 sequence is CASSLTQETQYF. The CDR3 region has the DNA TGTGCCAGCAGCTTAACACAAGAGACCCAGTACTTC.

The chain is built from TRBV7-3 and TRBJ2-5; the D gene is possibly TRBD1 (6 bases). CDR1 SGHTA and CDR2 FQGTGA come from the germline V gene. CDR3 length: 15 residues. V lost 5 bases to trimming and J lost 3 bases, with 16 bases between them. CDR3 protein: CASSAQTGVEETQYF. The CDR3 region has the DNA TGTGCCAGCAGCGCCCAGACAGGTGTTGAAGAGACCCAGTACTTC.

The CDR3 protein is CASSRGGQGKETQYF. In DNA form, the CDR3 reads TGTGCCAGCAGTCGTGGGGGGCAGGGGAAAGAGACCCAGTACTTC. The rearrangement joins TRBV28 to TRBJ2-5, with D possibly called TRBD1 or TRBD2 (6 bases each). Trimming left V 5 bases short and J 3 bases short, with 16 bases between. This CDR3 comprises 15 residues. Germline CDR1 MDHEN, CDR2 SYDVKM. The whole variable domain, remainder taken from reference TRBV28 and TRBJ2-5, is DVKVTQSSRYLVKRTGEKVFLECVQDMDHENMFWYRQDPGLGLRLIYFSYDVKMKEKGDIPEGYSVSREKKERFSLILESASTNQTSMYLCASSRGGQGKETQYFGPGTRLLVL.

In its sample, this clone was seen once. The V gene is TRBV7-3, the J gene TRBJ2-5; TRBD1 matches 12 bases. Losses at the gene ends were 5 bases for V and 5 bases for J; bases not matched to a gene: 6. The CDR3 contains 15 residues. Per germline, CDR1 SGHTA and CDR2 FQGTGA. CDR3 nucleotide sequence: TGTGCCAGCAGCACAGGGACAGGGGGCGCGGAGACCCAGTACTTC. Protein sequence: CASSTGTGGAETQYF.

This clone was seen only a few times. The chain joins TRBV28 to TRBJ2-1; 10 positions match TRBD2. The CDR3 consists of 15 residues. V gave up 5 bases and J gave up 6 bases; unmatched junction bases: 7. Per the germline V gene, CDR1 is MDHEN and CDR2 is SYDVKM. The CDR3 coding sequence is TGTGCCAGCAGTGTGTGGACTAGCGGATCCAATGAGCAGTTCTTC. Translation gives CASSVWTSGSNEQFF.

The chain couples TRBV5-5 to TRBJ2-7; D possibly corresponds to TRBD2 (6 bases). The CDR3 runs to 15 residues. V dropped 2 bases and J dropped 0 bases, with 12 bases sitting between them. CDR1 is SGHKS and CDR2 is YYEKEE in the germline V gene (reference sequence). DNA of the CDR3: TGTGCCAGCAGCTTACTAGGGACTTACTCCTACGAGCAGTACTTC. This encodes CASSLLGTYSYEQYF.

The chain uses TRBV5-4 and TRBJ1-1, with TRBD1 matching 8 bases. The CDR3 runs 15 residues. J was trimmed by 4 bases and V by 4 bases; bases with no gene match: 9. The V gene's germline CDR1 is SGHNT and CDR2 YYREEE (reference sequence). As DNA, the CDR3 is TGTGCCAGCAGCGGTAGACAGGGGCCGGCCACTGAAGCTTTCTTT. It translates to CASSGRQGPATEAFF.

CDR3 region: CASSQDSTPGANYEQYF. The CDR3 DNA reads TGCGCCAGCAGCCAAGATTCTACCCCGGGGGCTAACTACGAGCAGTACTTC. The chain recombines TRBV4-1 with TRBJ2-7; D may correspond to TRBD1 or TRBD2 (6 bases each). CDR3 length: 17 residues. The V gene's germline CDR1 is MGHRA and CDR2 YSYEKL. Trimming shortened V by 0 bases and J by 3 bases, and 18 bases separated the two germline ends.

The rearrangement joins TRBV6-5 to TRBJ2-3; perhaps TRBD1 as D (6 bases). The CDR3 length is 15 residues. Germline loops: CDR1 MNHEY, CDR2 SVGAGI. The germline V and J ends were trimmed by 2 bases and 0 bases, with 9 bases remaining between them. The CDR3 reads CASSYRTASTDTQYF. The CDR3 coding sequence is TGTGCCAGCAGTTACAGGACAGCTAGCACAGATACGCAGTATTTT.

Remarks on this clone: The identical CDR3 is also encoded by other nucleotide sequences in the sample. The chain uses TRBV6-1 and TRBJ2-7; D is uncertain. This CDR3 has 12 amino acids. Germline V gene data show CDR1 as MNHNS and CDR2 as SASEGT. The V gene lost 10 bases and the J gene lost 3 bases, with 13 bases spanning the gap. The CDR3, as DNA: TGTGCCATTGGACCCCCGGGCTACGAGCAGTACTTC. Amino acid sequence: CAIGPPGYEQYF.

The CDR3 protein is CAWSRAGAYNEQFF. CDR3 sequence (DNA): TGTGCCTGGAGTCGAGCGGGAGCTTACAATGAGCAGTTCTTC. V and J are TRBV30 and TRBJ2-1; TRBD2 matches 8 bases. The V gene's germline CDR1 is GTSNPN and CDR2 SVGIG (reference sequence). The CDR3 covers 14 residues. With 2 bases clipped from V and 4 bases from J, the junction kept 4 bases outside the gene matches.